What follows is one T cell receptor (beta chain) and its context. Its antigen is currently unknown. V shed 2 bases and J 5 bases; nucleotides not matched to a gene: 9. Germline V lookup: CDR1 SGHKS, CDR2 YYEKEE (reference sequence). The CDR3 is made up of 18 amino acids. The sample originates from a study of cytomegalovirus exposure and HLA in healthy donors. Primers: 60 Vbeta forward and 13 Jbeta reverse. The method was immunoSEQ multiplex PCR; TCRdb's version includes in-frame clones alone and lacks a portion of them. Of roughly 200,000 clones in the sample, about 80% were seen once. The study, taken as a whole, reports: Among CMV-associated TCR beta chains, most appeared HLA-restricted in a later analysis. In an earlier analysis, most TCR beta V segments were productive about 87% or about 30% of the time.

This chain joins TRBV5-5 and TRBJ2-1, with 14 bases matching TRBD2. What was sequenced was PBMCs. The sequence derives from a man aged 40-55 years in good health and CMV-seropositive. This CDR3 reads CASSFTGLAGVVDNEQFF. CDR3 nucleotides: TGTGCCAGCAGCTTCACGGGACTAGCGGGAGTGGTTGACAATGAGCAGTTCTTC.